Given below is one TCR beta chain in context. No antigen is known for it. One base away there is no much larger clone; base qualities are not given. The CDR3 runs 15 residues from the cysteine to the phenylalanine. CDR3 DNA is the only sequence kept; it has 45 bases, read in frame from the first base. Between the V and J ends, shortened by 3 bases and 3 bases respectively, the junction contains 14 bases. Via the germline V gene (reference sequence), CDR1 is WNHNN and CDR2 SYGVQD. Collaborating institutions collected whole blood in K2EDTA tubes following their own protocols. For TCRbeta analysis, collaborators shipped samples in one of three forms: frozen whole blood, isolated PBMCs, or DNA extracted from either of those sample types. This entry comes from a study of blood T cell repertoires in COVID-19 (TCRdb year 2020). With respect to the entire study: Samples from collaborators originated in the United States, Italy and Spain and spanned both the acute and convalescent phases of COVID-19. The material from the prospective study consisted of cDNA or gDNA derived from T cells, B-cell-depleted T cells, or PBMCs. A freely available public database, intended as a resource for researchers studying the immune response to SARS-CoV-2, is where the repertoires were released. The samples were drawn from the first 160 participants of the ongoing ImmuneRACE study and from 1,254 subjects provided by 6 global collaborators. Where HLA class I and class II types were available, the types were taken from metadata supplied by the sample provider, not from assay-based typing. The sample metadata nearly always contained a de-identified subject ID, COVID-19 status, age in years and sex. The dataset comprised deeply sampled blood TCRbeta repertoires from subjects exposed to, actively infected with, or recovered from COVID-19.

Broader findings and caveats from the paper: How much clinical and demographic metadata was included differed by source and by participant, and the metadata was provided uncurated.

The immunoSEQ Assay, a bias-controlled multiplex PCR, was used to amplify TCRbeta CDR3 regions from genomic DNA. Per the source publication's procedure: The number of nucleated cells in each sample was estimated by amplification of reference gene primers within the assay. Sequence reads were collapsed and filtered to measure the absolute abundance of every unique TCRbeta CDR3 rearrangement. Productive Simpson clonality was computed per sample as the square root of Simpson's diversity index over productive rearrangements. TCRdb re-hosts the immuneACCESS table, in-frame sequences only. Its copies lack some clones; in the studies checked, an unresolved V gene accounts for under half of them, and the cause for the rest is not known. D and trimming come from the DNA, and the V and J calls and clone size come from that table. The sample table holds approximately 250,000 clones, of which approximately 81% were seen once. The ten largest make up around 4% of the sample.

This receptor was identified in a man aged 60 to 75 with acute or convalescent COVID-19. The sequenced sample was peripheral blood. The rearranged chain carries TRBV10-1 and TRBJ2-5; D gene: possibly TRBD1, on 7 matching bases. The DNA is as follows: TGCGCCAGCAGTGACTCCAGGGGGGAGGAAGAGACCCAGTACTTC. Translated, this is CASSDSRGEEETQYF.